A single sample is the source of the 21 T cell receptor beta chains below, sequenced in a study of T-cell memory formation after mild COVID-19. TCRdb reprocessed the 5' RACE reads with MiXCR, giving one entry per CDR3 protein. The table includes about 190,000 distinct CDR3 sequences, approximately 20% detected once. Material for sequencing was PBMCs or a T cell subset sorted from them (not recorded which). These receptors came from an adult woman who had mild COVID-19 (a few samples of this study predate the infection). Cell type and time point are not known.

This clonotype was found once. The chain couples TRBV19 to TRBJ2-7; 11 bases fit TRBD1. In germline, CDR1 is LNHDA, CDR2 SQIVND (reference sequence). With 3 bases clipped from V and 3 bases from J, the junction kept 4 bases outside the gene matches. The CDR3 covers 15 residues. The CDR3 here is CASSMTGQGGYEQYF. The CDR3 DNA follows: TGTGCCAGTAGTATGACGGGACAGGGGGGCTACGAGCAGTACTTC.

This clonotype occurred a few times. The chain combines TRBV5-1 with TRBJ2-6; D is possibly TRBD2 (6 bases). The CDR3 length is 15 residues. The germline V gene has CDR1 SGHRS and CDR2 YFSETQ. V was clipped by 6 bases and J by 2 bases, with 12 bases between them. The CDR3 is CASTPGTPGANVLTF. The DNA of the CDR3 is TGCGCCAGCACCCCAGGGACTCCTGGGGCCAACGTCCTGACTTTC.

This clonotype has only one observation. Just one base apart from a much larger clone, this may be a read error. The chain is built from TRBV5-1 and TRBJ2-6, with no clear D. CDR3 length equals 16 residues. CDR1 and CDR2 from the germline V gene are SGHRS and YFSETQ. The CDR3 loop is CASSLEPGSGDNVLTF. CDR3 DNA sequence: TGCGCCAGCAGCTTGGAGCCTGGCTCTGGGGACAACGTCCTGACTTTC.

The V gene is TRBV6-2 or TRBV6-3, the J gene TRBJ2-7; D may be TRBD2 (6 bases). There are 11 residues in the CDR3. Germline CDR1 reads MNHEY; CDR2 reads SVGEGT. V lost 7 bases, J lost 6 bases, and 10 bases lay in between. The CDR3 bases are TGTGCCAGCACTTGGGAGGCCGAGCAGTACTTC. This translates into CASTWEAEQYF.

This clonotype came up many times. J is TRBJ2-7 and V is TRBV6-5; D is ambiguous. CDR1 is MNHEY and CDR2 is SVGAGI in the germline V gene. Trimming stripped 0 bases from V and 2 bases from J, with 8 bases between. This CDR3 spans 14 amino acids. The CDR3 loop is CASSYSPPPYEQYF. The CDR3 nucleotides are TGTGCCAGCAGTTACTCGCCACCGCCCTACGAGCAGTACTTC.

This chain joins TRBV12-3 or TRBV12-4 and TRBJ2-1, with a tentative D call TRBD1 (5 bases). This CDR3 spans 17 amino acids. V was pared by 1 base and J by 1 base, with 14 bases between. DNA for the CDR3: TGTGCCAGCAGTTTAGGAATCGGACACCCGTCCTACAATGAGCAGTTCTTC. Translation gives CASSLGIGHPSYNEQFF.

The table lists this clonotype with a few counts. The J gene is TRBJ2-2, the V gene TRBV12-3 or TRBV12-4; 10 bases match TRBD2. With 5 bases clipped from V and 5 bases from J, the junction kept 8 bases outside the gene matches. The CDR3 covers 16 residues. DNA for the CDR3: TGTGCCAGCAGTGCTAGCGGGAGTTCAGGAACCGGGGAGCTGTTTTTT. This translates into CASSASGSSGTGELFF.

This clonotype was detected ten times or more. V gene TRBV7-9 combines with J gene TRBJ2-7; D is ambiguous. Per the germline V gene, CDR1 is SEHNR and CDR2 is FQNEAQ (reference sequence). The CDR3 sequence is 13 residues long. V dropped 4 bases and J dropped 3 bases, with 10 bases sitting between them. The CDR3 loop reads CASSSDTIYEQYF. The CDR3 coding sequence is TGTGCCAGCAGCTCAGATACCATCTACGAGCAGTACTTC.

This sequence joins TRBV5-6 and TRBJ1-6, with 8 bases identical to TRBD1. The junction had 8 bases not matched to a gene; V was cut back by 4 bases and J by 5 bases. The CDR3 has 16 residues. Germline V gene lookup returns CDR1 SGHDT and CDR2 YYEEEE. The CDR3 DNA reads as TGTGCCAGCAGCGATCAGGGGGCGCGTAATAATTCACCCCTCCACTTT. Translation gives CASSDQGARNNSPLHF.

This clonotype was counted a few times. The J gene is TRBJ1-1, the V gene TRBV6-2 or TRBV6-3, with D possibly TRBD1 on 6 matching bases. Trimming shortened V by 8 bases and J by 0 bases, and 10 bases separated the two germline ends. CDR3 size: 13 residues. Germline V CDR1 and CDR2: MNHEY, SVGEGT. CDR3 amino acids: CASGQTVNTEAFF. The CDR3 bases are TGTGCCAGCGGACAGACCGTGAACACTGAAGCTTTCTTT.

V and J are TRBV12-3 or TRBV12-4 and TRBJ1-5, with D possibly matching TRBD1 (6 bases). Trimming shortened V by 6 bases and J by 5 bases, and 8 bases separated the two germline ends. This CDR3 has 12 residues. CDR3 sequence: CASSAGDQPQHF. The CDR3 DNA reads TGTGCCAGCAGCGCAGGGGATCAGCCCCAGCATTTT.

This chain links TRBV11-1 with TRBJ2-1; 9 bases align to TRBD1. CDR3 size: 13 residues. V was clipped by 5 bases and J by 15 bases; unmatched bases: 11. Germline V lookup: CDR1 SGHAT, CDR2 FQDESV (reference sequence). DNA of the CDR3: TGTGCCAGCAGCACCCGCCCGGGACAGGGTACGTTCTTC. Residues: CASSTRPGQGTFF.

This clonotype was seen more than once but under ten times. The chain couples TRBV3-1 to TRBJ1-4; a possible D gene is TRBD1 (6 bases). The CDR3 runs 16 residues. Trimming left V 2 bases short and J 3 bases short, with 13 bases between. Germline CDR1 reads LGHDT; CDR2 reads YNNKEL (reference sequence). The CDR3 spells CASSQRGTPPNEKLFF. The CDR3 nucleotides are TGTGCCAGCAGCCAAAGAGGGACACCCCCTAATGAAAAACTGTTTTTT.

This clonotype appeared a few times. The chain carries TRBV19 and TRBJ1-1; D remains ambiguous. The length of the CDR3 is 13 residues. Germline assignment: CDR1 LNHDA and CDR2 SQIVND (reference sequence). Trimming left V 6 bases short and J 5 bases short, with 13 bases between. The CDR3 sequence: CASSPGRATEAFF. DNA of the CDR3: TGTGCCAGTAGCCCGGGGAGGGCTACTGAAGCTTTCTTT.

The CDR3 sequence is CASSLRTGSDEQFF. DNA for the CDR3: TGCGCCAGCAGCCTGCGGACTGGGTCGGATGAGCAGTTCTTC. The chain couples TRBV5-1 to TRBJ2-1, with a tentative D call TRBD2 (5 bases). The CDR3 loop spans 14 amino acids. V dropped 4 bases and J dropped 8 bases, with 16 bases sitting between them. Germline V gives CDR1 SGHRS, CDR2 YFSETQ.

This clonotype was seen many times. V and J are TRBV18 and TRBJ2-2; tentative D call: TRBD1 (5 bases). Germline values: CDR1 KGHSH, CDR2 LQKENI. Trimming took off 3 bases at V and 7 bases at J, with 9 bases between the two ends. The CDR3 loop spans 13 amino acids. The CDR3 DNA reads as TGTGCCAGCTCACCTAGACAGCACGGGGAGCTGTTTTTT. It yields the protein CASSPRQHGELFF.

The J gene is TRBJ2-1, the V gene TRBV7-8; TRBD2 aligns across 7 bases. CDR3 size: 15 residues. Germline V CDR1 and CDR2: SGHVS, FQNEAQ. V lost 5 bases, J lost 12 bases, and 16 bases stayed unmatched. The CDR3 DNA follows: TGTGCCAGCAGCCAAAGCCGGACTAGGGACCGGATGCAGTTCTTC. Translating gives CASSQSRTRDRMQFF. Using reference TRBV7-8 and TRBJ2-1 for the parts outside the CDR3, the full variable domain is GAGVSQSPRYKVAKRGQDVALRCDPISGHVSLFWYQQALGQGPEFLTYFQNEAQLDKSGLPSDRFFAERPEGSVSTLKIQRTQQEDSAVYLCASSQSRTRDRMQFFGPGTRLTVL.

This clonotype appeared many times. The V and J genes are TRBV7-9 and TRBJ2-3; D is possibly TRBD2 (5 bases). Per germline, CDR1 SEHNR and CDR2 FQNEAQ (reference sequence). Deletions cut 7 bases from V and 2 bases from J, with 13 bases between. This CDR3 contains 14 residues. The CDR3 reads CASITGVHTDTQYF. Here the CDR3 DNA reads TGTGCCAGCATCACCGGGGTCCACACAGATACGCAGTATTTT.

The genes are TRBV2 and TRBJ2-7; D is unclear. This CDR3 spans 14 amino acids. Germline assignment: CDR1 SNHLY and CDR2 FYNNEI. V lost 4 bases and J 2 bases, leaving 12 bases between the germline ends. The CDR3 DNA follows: TGTGCCAGCAGTGCGGAGACGGTTGCCTACGAGCAGTACTTC. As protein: CASSAETVAYEQYF. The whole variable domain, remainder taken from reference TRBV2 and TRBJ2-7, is EPEVTQTPSHQVTQMGQEVILRCVPISNHLYFYWYRQILGQKVEFLVSFYNNEISEKSEIFDDQFSVERPDGSNFTLKIRSTKLEDSAMYFCASSAETVAYEQYFGPGTRLTVT.

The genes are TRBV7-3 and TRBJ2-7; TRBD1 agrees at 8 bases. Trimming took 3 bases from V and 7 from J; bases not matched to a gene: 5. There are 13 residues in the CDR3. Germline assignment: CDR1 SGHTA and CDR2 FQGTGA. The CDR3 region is CASSLTGAREQYF. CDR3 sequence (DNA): TGTGCCAGCAGCTTGACAGGGGCTCGTGAGCAGTACTTC.

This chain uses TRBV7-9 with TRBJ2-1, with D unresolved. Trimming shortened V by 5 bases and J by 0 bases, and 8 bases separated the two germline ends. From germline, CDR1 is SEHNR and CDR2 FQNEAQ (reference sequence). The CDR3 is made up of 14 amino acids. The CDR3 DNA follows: TGTGCCAGCAGCGAGAGTGTCTCCTACAATGAGCAGTTCTTC. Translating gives CASSESVSYNEQFF.